This entry features one T cell receptor (beta chain) sequence. The junction does not match germline at one end; this may be a read error. This specimen comes from a study of tumor and adjacent non-tumor tissue in lung cancer. No cell sorting was done before RNA was extracted from the tissue. Three rounds of nested PCR, following a modified ARM-PCR protocol, produced the TCRbeta library. TCRdb redid the calling of the multiplex PCR reads with MiXCR, one entry per CDR3 protein. This table has about 93,000 distinct CDR3 sequences, less than 80% appearing once. The CDR3 covers 11 residues. CDR1 is KGHSH, CDR2 LQKENI, per germline.

This receptor was identified in a man aged 60 to 75 with non-small cell lung cancer. Sequencing was done on a sample of lung tumor tissue. V is TRBV18 and J is TRBJ2-2; D not resolved. CDR3 DNA sequence: TGTGCCATCTCAGACACCGGGGAGCTGTTTTTT. This encodes CAISDTGELFF.